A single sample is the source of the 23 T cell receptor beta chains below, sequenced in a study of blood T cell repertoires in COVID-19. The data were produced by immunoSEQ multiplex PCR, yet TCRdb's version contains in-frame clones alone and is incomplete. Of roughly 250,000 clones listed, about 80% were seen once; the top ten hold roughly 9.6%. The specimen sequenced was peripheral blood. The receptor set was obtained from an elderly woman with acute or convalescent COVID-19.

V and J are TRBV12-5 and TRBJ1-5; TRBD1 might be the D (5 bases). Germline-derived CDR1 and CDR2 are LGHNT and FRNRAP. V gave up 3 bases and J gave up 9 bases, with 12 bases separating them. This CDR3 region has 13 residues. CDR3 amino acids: CASGFKPQGPQHF. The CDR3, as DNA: TGTGCTAGTGGTTTCAAACCTCAGGGGCCCCAGCATTTT.

Here the CDR3 reads CASSEGVYEQYF. CDR3 nucleotide sequence: TGTGCCAGCAGTGAGGGAGTCTACGAGCAGTACTTC. This chain connects TRBV2 to TRBJ2-7; weak D call: TRBD2 (5 bases). Trimming took off 3 bases at V and 3 bases at J, with 6 bases between the two ends. The CDR3 is made up of 12 amino acids. The V gene's germline CDR1 is SNHLY and CDR2 FYNNEI.

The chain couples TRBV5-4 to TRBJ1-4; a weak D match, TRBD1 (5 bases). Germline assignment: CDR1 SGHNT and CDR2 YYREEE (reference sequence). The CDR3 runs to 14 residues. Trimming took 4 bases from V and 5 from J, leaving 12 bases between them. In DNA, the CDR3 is TGTGCCAGCAGCCCAGACAGATACAATGAAAAACTGTTTTTT. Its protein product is CASSPDRYNEKLFF.

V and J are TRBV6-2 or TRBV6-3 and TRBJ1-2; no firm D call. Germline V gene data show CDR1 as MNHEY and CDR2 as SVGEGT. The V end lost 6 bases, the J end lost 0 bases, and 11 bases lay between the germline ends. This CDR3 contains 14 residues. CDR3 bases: TGTGCCAGCAGGCCTACAGCTTCTAACTATGGCTACACCTTC. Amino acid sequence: CASRPTASNYGYTF.

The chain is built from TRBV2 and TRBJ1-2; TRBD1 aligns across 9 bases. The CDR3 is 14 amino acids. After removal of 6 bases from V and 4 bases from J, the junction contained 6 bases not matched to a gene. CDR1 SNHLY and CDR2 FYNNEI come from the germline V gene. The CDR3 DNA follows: TGTGCCAGCAGGATAACAGGGGGCAGCTATGGCTACACCTTC. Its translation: CASRITGGSYGYTF. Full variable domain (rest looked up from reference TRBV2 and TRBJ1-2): EPEVTQTPSHQVTQMGQEVILRCVPISNHLYFYWYRQILGQKVEFLVSFYNNEISEKSEIFDDQFSVERPDGSNFTLKIRSTKLEDSAMYFCASRITGGSYGYTFGSGTRLTVV.

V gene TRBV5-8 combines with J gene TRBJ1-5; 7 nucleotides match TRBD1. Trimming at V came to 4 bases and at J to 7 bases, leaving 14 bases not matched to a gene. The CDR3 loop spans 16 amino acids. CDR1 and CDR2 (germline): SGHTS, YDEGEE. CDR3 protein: CASSGPKRGLGQPQHF. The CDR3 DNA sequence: TGTGCCAGCAGCGGCCCTAAAAGGGGGCTGGGCCAGCCCCAGCATTTT.

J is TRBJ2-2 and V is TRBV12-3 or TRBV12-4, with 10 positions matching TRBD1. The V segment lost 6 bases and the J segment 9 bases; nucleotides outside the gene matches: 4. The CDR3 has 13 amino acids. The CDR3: CASSRQGARELFF. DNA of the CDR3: TGTGCCAGCAGCCGACAGGGGGCTAGGGAGCTGTTTTTT.

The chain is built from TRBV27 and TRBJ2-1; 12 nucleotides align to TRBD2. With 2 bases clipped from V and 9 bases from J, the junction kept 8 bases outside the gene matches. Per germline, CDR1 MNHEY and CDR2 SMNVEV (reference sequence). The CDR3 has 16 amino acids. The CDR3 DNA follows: TGTGCCAGCAGTTTAAAGGCTAGCGGGGGGGTTGGTGAGCAGTTCTTC. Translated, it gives CASSLKASGGVGEQFF.

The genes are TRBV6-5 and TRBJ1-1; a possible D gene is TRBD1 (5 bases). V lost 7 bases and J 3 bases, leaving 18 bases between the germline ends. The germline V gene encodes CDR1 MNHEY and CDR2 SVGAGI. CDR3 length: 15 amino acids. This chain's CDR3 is CASIPPGGMDTEAFF. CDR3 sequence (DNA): TGTGCCAGCATTCCGCCCGGGGGGATGGACACTGAAGCTTTCTTT.

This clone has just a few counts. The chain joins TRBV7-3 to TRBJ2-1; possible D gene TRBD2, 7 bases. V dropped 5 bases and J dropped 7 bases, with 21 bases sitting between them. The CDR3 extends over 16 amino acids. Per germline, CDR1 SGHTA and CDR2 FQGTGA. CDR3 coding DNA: TGTGCCAGCAGCCCCGTTGGGGGGGGGCCCGGTAATGAGCAGTTCTTC. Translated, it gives CASSPVGGGPGNEQFF.

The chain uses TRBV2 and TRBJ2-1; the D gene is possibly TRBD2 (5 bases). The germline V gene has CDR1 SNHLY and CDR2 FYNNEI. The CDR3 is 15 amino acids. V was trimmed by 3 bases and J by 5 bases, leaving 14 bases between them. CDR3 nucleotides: TGTGCCAGCAGTGAGAGGGCGGTCAGAAACAATGAGCAGTTCTTC. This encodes CASSERAVRNNEQFF. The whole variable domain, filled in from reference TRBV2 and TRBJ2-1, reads EPEVTQTPSHQVTQMGQEVILRCVPISNHLYFYWYRQILGQKVEFLVSFYNNEISEKSEIFDDQFSVERPDGSNFTLKIRSTKLEDSAMYFCASSERAVRNNEQFFGPGTRLTVL.

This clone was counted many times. The chain's CDR3 is CASSQVGPFGSPLHF. Here the CDR3 DNA reads TGTGCCAGCAGCCAAGTTGGCCCCTTCGGGTCACCCCTCCACTTT. This chain uses TRBV14 with TRBJ1-6; no clear D gene. V was pared by 1 base and J by 10 bases, with 14 bases between. The CDR3 extends over 15 amino acids. In germline, CDR1 is SGHDN, CDR2 FVKESK.

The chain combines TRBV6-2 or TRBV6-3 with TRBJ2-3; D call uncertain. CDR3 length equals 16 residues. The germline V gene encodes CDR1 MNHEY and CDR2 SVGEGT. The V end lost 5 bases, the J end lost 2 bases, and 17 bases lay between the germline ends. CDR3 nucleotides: TGTGCCAGCAGTAGAACCCAGCGCCCCGACACAGATACGCAGTATTTT. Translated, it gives CASSRTQRPDTDTQYF.

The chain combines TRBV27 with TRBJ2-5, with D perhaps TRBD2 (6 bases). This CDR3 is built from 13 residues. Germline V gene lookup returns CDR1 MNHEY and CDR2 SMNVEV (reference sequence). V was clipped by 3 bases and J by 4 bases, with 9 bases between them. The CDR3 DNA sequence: TGTGCCAGCAGTTTGGAGGGTAGAGAGACCCAGTACTTC. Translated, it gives CASSLEGRETQYF.

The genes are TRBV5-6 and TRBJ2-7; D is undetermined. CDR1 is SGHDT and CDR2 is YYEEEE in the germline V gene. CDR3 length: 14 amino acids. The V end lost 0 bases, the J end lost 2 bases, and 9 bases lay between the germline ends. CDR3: CASSLARSTYEQYF. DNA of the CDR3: TGTGCCAGCAGCTTGGCTAGATCCACCTACGAGCAGTACTTC.

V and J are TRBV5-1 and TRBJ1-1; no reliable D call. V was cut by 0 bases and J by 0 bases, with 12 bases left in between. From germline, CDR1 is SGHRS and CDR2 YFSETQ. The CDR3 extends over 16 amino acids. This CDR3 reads CASSLAAGSMNTEAFF. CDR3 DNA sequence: TGCGCCAGCAGCTTGGCCGCGGGGAGCATGAACACTGAAGCTTTCTTT.

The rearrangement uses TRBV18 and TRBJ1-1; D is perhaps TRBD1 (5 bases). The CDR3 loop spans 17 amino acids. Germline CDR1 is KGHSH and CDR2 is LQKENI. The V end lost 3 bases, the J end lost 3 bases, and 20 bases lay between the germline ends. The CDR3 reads CASSPSRGGGGDTEAFF. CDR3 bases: TGTGCCAGCTCACCGTCGAGGGGCGGCGGGGGAGACACTGAAGCTTTCTTT. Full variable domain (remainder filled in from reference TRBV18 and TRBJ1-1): NAGVMQNPRHLVRRRGQEARLRCSPMKGHSHVYWYRQLPEEGLKFMVYLQKENIIDESGMPKERFSAEFPKEGPSILRIQQVVRGDSAAYFCASSPSRGGGGDTEAFFGQGTRLTVV.

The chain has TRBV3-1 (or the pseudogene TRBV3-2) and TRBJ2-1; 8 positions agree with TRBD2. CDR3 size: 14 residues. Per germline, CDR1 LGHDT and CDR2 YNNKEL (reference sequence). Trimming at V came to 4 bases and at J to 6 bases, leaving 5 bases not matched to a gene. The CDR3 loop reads CASSPGGSPNEQFF. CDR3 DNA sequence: TGTGCCAGCAGCCCGGGGGGGTCCCCCAATGAGCAGTTCTTC.

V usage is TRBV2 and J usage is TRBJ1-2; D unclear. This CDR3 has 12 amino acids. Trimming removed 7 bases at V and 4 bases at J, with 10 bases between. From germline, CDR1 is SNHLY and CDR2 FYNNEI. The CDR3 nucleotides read TGTGCCAGCACAGAGGAGGGCTATGGCTACACCTTC. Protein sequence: CASTEEGYGYTF.

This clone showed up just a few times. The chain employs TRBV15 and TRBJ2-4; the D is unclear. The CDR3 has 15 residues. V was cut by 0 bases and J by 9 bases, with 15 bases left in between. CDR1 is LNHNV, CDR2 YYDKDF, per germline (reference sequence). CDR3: CATSRDLHGGTIQYF. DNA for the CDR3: TGTGCCACCAGCAGAGATTTACACGGCGGCACCATTCAGTACTTC.

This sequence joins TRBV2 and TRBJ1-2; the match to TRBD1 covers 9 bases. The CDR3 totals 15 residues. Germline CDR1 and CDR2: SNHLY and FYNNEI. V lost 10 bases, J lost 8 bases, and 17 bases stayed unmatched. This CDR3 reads CAILSRGDRVRGYTF. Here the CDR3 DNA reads TGTGCCATCCTGAGTCGGGGGGACAGGGTGCGGGGCTACACCTTC.

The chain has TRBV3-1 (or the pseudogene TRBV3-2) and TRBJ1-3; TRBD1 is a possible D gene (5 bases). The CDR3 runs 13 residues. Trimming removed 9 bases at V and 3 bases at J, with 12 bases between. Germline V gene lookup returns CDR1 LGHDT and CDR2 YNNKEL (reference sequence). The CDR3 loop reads CASFSRVGNTIYF. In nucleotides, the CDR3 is TGTGCCAGTTTCAGCAGGGTTGGAAACACCATATATTTT.

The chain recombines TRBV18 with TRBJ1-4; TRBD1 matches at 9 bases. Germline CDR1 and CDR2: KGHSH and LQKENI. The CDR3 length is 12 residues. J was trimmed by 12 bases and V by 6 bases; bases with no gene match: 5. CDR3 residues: CASSRTGDQLFF. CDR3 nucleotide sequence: TGTGCCAGCTCTCGGACAGGGGACCAACTGTTTTTT.